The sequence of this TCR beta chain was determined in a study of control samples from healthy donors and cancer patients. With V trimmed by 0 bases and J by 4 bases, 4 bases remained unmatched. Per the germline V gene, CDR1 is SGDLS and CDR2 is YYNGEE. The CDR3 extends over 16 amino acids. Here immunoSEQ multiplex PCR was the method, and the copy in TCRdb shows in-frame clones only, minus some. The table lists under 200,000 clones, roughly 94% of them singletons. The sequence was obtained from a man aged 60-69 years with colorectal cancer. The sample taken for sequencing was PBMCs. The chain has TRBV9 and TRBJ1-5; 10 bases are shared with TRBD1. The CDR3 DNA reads TGTGCCAGCAGCGTAGGGGGACAGGGGTCTAATCAGCCCCAGCATTTT. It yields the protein CASSVGGQGSNQPQHF.